Following are 20 T cell receptor beta chains from one sample sequenced in a study of response to subunit inactivated influenza vaccine. MiXCR, run by TCRdb on the RT-PCR reads, gives a single entry per CDR3 protein. The data show roughly 460,000 distinct CDR3 sequences, over 9.5% seen once. The sample consisted of PBMCs from blood, taken about 40 days after vaccination. The receptors come from a man aged 45-65 years who received an inactivated influenza vaccine.

This clonotype was counted many times. The chain couples TRBV20-1 to TRBJ1-5; D gene uncertain. V was trimmed by 6 bases and J by 1 base, leaving 13 bases between them. Germline V CDR1 and CDR2: DFQATT, SNEGSKA (reference sequence). CDR3 length equals 14 residues. This chain's CDR3 is CSADSRGSNQPQHF. CDR3 in DNA: TGCAGTGCGGATTCAAGAGGGAGCAATCAGCCCCAGCATTTT.

This chain connects TRBV20-1 to TRBJ1-1; 9 positions agree with TRBD1. In germline, CDR1 is DFQATT, CDR2 SNEGSKA (reference sequence). The ends lost 2 bases at V and 0 bases at J; junction bases unmatched: 13. CDR3 size: 18 residues. The CDR3 DNA sequence: TGCAGTGCTAGATCGAACTTCGGACAGGGGTGGATGAACACTGAAGCTTTCTTT. This translates into CSARSNFGQGWMNTEAFF.

In its sample, this clonotype was seen many times. The V and J genes are TRBV4-2 and TRBJ1-5; D gene unclear. Looked up from germline, CDR1 is LGHNA and CDR2 is YNFKEQ. Between the trimmed V and J ends, which lost 2 bases and 4 bases, there was a span of 6 bases. CDR3 size: 13 residues. The CDR3 region has the DNA TGTGCCAGCAGCCAATCGATAAATCAGCCCCAGCATTTT. It yields the protein CASSQSINQPQHF.

This clonotype came up many times. The chain combines TRBV6-1 with TRBJ2-1; 13 bases agree with TRBD2. Trimming removed 6 bases from V and 7 bases from J; junction bases left unmatched: 6. This CDR3 contains 15 residues. The germline V gene has CDR1 MNHNS and CDR2 SASEGT. DNA of the CDR3: TGTGCCAGCAGGCCACTAGCGGGAGGGAGAAATGAGCAGTTCTTC. Its protein is CASRPLAGGRNEQFF.

This chain links TRBV20-1 with TRBJ2-1, with D perhaps TRBD1 (5 bases). V was pared by 0 bases and J by 4 bases, with 10 bases between. This CDR3 comprises 14 residues. Germline V gene sequence: CDR1 DFQATT, CDR2 SNEGSKA (reference sequence). The CDR3 bases are TGCAGTGCTAGAGACCCCCGACAGTACAATGAGCAGTTCTTC. Its protein is CSARDPRQYNEQFF.

This clonotype was counted ten times or more. The chain has TRBV20-1 and TRBJ1-5; D is uncertain. CDR3 length: 13 residues. V was trimmed by 6 bases and J by 0 bases, leaving 9 bases between them. The germline gives CDR1 DFQATT, CDR2 SNEGSKA (reference sequence). For the CDR3, the DNA is TGCAGTGCCCAAACGTATAGCAATCAGCCCCAGCATTTT. This sequence encodes CSAQTYSNQPQHF.

There are a few counts of this clonotype. This chain links TRBV5-1 with TRBJ2-6; 7 nucleotides align to TRBD1. Germline V gene data show CDR1 as SGHRS and CDR2 as YFSETQ. The CDR3 spans 18 residues. Trimming at V came to 4 bases and at J to 0 bases, leaving 10 bases not matched to a gene. Here the CDR3 DNA reads TGCGCCAGCAGCCAGACAGGGTCCCATAGCTCTGGGGCCAACGTCCTGACTTTC. Translating gives CASSQTGSHSSGANVLTF. The full variable domain, its missing parts supplied by reference TRBV5-1 and TRBJ2-6, is KAGVTQTPRYLIKTRGQQVTLSCSPISGHRSVSWYQQTPGQGLQFLFEYFSETQRNKGNFPGRFSGRQFSNSRSEMNVSTLELGDSALYLCASSQTGSHSSGANVLTFGAGSRLTVL.

In this sample, this clonotype turned up a few times. The gene calls are TRBV7-2 and TRBJ2-3, with TRBD1 matching 12 bases. V trimming: 6 bases; J trimming: 7 bases; junction bases outside the gene matches: 5. The CDR3 runs to 14 residues. Germline V lookup: CDR1 SGHTA, CDR2 FQGNSA. CDR3 region: CASSRDRGQYTQYF. Written as DNA, the CDR3 is TGTGCCAGCAGTCGGGACAGGGGGCAGTATACGCAGTATTTT.

This clonotype was found many times. The V gene is TRBV12-3 or TRBV12-4, the J gene TRBJ2-2; tentative D call: TRBD2 (5 bases). The V and J ends lost 7 bases and 7 bases respectively, with 13 bases between them. The CDR3 has 13 residues. The CDR3 DNA is TGTGCCAGCACCCCGACTATAGACGGGGAGCTGTTTTTT. Amino acids: CASTPTIDGELFF.

This clonotype was counted only a few times. The chain uses TRBV12-3 or TRBV12-4 and TRBJ1-1, with D perhaps matching TRBD1 (6 bases). V dropped 8 bases and J dropped 0 bases, with 13 bases sitting between them. This CDR3 region has 14 residues. In nucleotides, the CDR3 is TGTGCCAGCCAAAAGGACAGTCTGAACACTGAAGCTTTCTTT. The encoded protein is CASQKDSLNTEAFF.

The rearrangement links TRBV7-2 to TRBJ2-3; D might be TRBD2 (6 bases). The CDR3 is 16 amino acids. The V gene's germline CDR1 is SGHTA and CDR2 FQGNSA. Trimming removed 5 bases from V and 2 bases from J, with 17 bases in between. The CDR3 sequence: CASSPWTTRSTDTQYF. In DNA form, the CDR3 reads TGTGCCAGCAGCCCTTGGACTACGCGGTCCACAGATACGCAGTATTTT.

This clonotype was observed many times. CDR3 DNA sequence: TGTGCCAGCAGTTACTTGATGGGGGGACGGTATAATTCACCCCTCCACTTT. This encodes CASSYLMGGRYNSPLHF. V gene TRBV6-5 combines with J gene TRBJ1-6; D is possibly TRBD1 (5 bases). Trimming pared 1 base from V and 4 bases from J, leaving 14 bases between. CDR3 length: 17 amino acids. CDR1 MNHEY and CDR2 SVGAGI come from the germline V gene.

This clonotype was seen only a few times. The DNA of the CDR3 is TGTGCCAGCGAGACCCAATCTCCGAACACCGGGGAGCTGTTTTTT. Its protein product is CASETQSPNTGELFF. The chain links TRBV2 to TRBJ2-2; D unresolved. V dropped 8 bases and J dropped 0 bases, with 13 bases sitting between them. Germline CDR1 and CDR2: SNHLY and FYNNEI. This CDR3 contains 15 residues. The full variable domain, completed using reference TRBV2 and TRBJ2-2, is EPEVTQTPSHQVTQMGQEVILRCVPISNHLYFYWYRQILGQKVEFLVSFYNNEISEKSEIFDDQFSVERPDGSNFTLKIRSTKLEDSAMYFCASETQSPNTGELFFGEGSRLTVL.

This clonotype has at least ten counts. The rearrangement joins TRBV18 to TRBJ1-1; D remains ambiguous. V lost 3 bases and J lost 1, with 9 bases in between. Germline V gene sequence: CDR1 KGHSH, CDR2 LQKENI. This CDR3 spans 14 amino acids. The CDR3 here is CASSPGRPNTEAFF. The DNA of the CDR3 is TGTGCCAGCTCACCGGGCAGACCGAACACTGAAGCTTTCTTT.

There are many counts of this clonotype. This chain joins TRBV29-1 and TRBJ2-2; D remains unclear. The germline V gene encodes CDR1 SQVTM and CDR2 ANQGSEA. This CDR3 region has 14 residues. Trimming took 5 bases from V and 5 from J, leaving 15 bases between them. CDR3 sequence (DNA): TGCAGCGTTTCCCTCAATGTAGGGACCGGGGAGCTGTTTTTT. This gives the protein CSVSLNVGTGELFF.

This clonotype has at least ten counts. The chain couples TRBV4-2 to TRBJ2-1; D gene ambiguous. The CDR3 spans 14 residues. Germline V gene sequence: CDR1 LGHNA, CDR2 YNFKEQ. The V gene lost 0 bases and the J gene lost 7 bases, with 10 bases spanning the gap. The CDR3 loop reads CASSQDQLGNEQFF. The CDR3 DNA is TGTGCCAGCAGCCAAGATCAATTGGGGAATGAGCAGTTCTTC.

This clonotype has at least ten counts. The chain joins TRBV3-1 to TRBJ2-2, with 8 bases aligning to TRBD2. In germline, CDR1 is LGHDT, CDR2 YNNKEL (reference sequence). J was trimmed by 3 bases and V by 1 base; bases with no gene match: 7. This CDR3 is built from 17 residues. The CDR3 nucleotides are TGTGCCAGCAGCCAAGCCCGCGGGAGGTCCGACACCGGGGAGCTGTTTTTT. Amino acid sequence: CASSQARGRSDTGELFF.

This clonotype was counted only a few times. The chain links TRBV7-9 to TRBJ1-5; 7 positions match TRBD1. The CDR3 runs to 11 residues. With V trimmed by 4 bases and J by 11 bases, 2 bases remained unmatched. The germline gives CDR1 SEHNR, CDR2 FQNEAQ (reference sequence). The CDR3 spells CASSSGGTQHF. CDR3 DNA: TGTGCCAGCAGCTCAGGGGGGACCCAGCATTTT.

The V call is TRBV4-2, the J call TRBJ2-1; 14 bases match TRBD2. This CDR3 is 16 amino acids long. The germline CDR1 and CDR2 sequences are LGHNA and YNFKEQ. Trimming cost V 3 bases and J 7 bases; bases outside gene matches: 5. This CDR3 reads CASSQQGLAGVNEQFF. The CDR3 DNA is TGTGCCAGCAGCCAGCAGGGACTAGCGGGAGTGAATGAGCAGTTCTTC.

The V call is TRBV20-1, the J call TRBJ2-7, with D hard to call. V was trimmed by 0 bases and J by 0 bases, leaving 15 bases between them. This CDR3 comprises 16 residues. In germline, CDR1 is DFQATT, CDR2 SNEGSKA (reference sequence). CDR3 nucleotide sequence: TGCAGTGCTAGAGATTCAGCGCCAACAATCTCCTACGAGCAGTACTTC. It encodes CSARDSAPTISYEQYF.